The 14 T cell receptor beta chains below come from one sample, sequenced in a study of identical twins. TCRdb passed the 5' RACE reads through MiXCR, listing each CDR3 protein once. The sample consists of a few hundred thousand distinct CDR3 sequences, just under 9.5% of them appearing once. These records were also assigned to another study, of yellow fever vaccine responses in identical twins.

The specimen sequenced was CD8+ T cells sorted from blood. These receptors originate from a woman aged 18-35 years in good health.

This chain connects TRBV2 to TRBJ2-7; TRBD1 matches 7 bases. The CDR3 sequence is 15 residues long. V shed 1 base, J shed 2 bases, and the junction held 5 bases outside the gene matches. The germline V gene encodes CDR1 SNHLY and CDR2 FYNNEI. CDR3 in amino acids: CASSEGRGNTYEQYF. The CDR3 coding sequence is TGTGCCAGCAGTGAAGGCAGGGGGAATACCTACGAGCAGTACTTC.

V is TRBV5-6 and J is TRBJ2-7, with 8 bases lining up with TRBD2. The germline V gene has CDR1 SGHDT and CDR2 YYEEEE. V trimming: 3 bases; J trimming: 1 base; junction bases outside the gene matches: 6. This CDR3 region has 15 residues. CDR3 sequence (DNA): TGTGCCAGCAGCTCTCCCGCTAGCGGGTCCTACGAGCAGTACTTC. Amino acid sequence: CASSSPASGSYEQYF.

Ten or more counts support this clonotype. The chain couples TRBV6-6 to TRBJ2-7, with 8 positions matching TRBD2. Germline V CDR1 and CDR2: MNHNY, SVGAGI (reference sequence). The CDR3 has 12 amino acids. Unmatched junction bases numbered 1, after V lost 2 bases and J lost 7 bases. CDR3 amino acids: CASSYIAGEQYF. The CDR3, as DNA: TGTGCCAGCAGTTACATAGCGGGGGAGCAGTACTTC.

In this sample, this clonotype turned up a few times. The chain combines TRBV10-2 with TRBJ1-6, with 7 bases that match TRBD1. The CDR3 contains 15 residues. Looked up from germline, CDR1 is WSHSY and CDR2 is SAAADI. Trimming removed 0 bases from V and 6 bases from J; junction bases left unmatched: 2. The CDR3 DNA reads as TGCGCCAGCAGTGAGTCAGGGGGCCTTAATTCACCCCTCCACTTT. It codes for CASSESGGLNSPLHF.

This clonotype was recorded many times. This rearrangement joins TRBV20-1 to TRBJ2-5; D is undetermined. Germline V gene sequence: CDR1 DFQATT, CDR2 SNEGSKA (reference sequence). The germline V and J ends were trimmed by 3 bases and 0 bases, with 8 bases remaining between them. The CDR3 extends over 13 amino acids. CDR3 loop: CSARAPNQETQYF. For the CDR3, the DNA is TGCAGTGCTAGGGCCCCGAACCAAGAGACCCAGTACTTC.

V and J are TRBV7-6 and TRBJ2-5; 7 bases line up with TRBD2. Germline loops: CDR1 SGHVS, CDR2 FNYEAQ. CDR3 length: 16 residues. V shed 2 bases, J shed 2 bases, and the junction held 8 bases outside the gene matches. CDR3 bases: TGTGCCAGCAGCTTACGCGGGGGTACTCGACAAGAGACCCAGTACTTC. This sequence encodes CASSLRGGTRQETQYF.

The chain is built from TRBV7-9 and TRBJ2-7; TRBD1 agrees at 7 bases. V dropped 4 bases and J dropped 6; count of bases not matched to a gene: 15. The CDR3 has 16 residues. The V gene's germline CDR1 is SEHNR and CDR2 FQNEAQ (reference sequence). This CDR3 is CASSSQGVGGFSEQYF. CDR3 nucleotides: TGTGCCAGCAGCTCCCAGGGGGTAGGGGGCTTTTCCGAGCAGTACTTC.

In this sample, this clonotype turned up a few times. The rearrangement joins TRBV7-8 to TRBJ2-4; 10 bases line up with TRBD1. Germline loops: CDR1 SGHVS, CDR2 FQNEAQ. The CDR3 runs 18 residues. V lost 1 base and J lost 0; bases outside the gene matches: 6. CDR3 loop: CASSLDDRDRGAKNIQYF. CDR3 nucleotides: TGTGCCAGCAGCTTAGATGACCGGGACAGGGGAGCCAAAAACATTCAGTACTTC.

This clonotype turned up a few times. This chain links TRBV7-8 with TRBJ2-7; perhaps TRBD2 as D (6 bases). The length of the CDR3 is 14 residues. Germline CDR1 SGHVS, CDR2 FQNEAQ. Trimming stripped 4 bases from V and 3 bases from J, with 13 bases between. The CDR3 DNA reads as TGTGCCAGCAGCTCCGGAGGGCCTGTCTACGAGCAGTACTTC. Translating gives CASSSGGPVYEQYF. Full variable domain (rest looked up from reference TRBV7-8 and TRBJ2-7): GAGVSQSPRYKVAKRGQDVALRCDPISGHVSLFWYQQALGQGPEFLTYFQNEAQLDKSGLPSDRFFAERPEGSVSTLKIQRTQQEDSAVYLCASSSGGPVYEQYFGPGTRLTVT.

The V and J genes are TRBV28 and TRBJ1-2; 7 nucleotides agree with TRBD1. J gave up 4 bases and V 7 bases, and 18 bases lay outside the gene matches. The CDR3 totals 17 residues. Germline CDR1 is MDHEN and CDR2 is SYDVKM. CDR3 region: CASTPPGQAARSYGYTF. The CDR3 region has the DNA TGTGCCAGCACCCCCCCTGGACAGGCCGCGCGGAGCTATGGCTACACCTTC.

The CDR3 coding sequence is TGTGCCAGCAGCTTGACTAGCGGGAGGGCCGTATCAGATACGCAGTATTTT. It encodes CASSLTSGRAVSDTQYF. The rearrangement links TRBV7-9 to TRBJ2-3; 14 bases line up with TRBD2. With V trimmed by 3 bases and J by 4 bases, 6 bases remained unmatched. The CDR3 length is 17 residues. In germline, CDR1 is SEHNR, CDR2 FQNEAQ (reference sequence).

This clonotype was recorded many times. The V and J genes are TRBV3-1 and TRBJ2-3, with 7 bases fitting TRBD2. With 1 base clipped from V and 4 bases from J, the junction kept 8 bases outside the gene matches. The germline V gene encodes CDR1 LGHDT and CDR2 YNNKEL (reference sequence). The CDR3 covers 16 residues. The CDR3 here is CASSQVGNGRPDTQYF. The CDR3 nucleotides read TGTGCCAGCAGCCAAGTTGGTAACGGGAGGCCAGATACGCAGTATTTT.

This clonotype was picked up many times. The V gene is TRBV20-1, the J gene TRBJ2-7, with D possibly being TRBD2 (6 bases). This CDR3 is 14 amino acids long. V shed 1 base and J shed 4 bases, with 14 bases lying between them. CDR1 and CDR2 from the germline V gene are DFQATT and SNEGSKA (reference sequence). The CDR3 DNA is TGCAGTGCTAGAGGTCGGACTACCCGATACGAGCAGTACTTC. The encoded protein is CSARGRTTRYEQYF.

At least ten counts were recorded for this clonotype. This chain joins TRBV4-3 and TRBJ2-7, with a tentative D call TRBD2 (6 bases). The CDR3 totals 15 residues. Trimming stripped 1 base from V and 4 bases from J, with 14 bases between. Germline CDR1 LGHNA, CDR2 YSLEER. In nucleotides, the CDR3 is TGCGCCAGCAGCCAAGTGTGGGGGGACGCTTACGAGCAGTACTTC. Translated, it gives CASSQVWGDAYEQYF.